A single T cell receptor beta chain is shown here with its context. Its target is unknown. Other nucleotide sequences from this sample produce the same CDR3. Since all of the isolated RNA was reverse transcribed, expressed TCRB transcripts were what got sequenced. The protocol was immunoSEQ multiplex PCR, while the TCRdb copy is restricted to in-frame clones and leaves out a portion. The top ten hold almost 0.065% of the sample, which has just over 450,000 clones, about 30% seen once. The sample belongs to a study of beta chain features in type 1 diabetes. Study overall: Analysis included 100 million to 110 million sorted cells drawn from all samples. General study results and limits: Any HLA effect on TCRB rearrangement was left unresolved by small sub-analyses. High TCR expression in some cells could lead to their over-representation in cDNA sequencing.

Trimming stripped 0 bases from V and 7 bases from J, with 7 bases between. In germline, CDR1 is GTSNPN, CDR2 SVGIG (reference sequence). The CDR3 sequence is 11 residues long. The sample consisted of naive CD4+ T cells from blood. The gene calls are TRBV30 and TRBJ2-7; D might be TRBD2 (5 bases). This clonotype was obtained from a man between 18 and 29 years old in good health. The DNA for the CDR3 is TGTGCCTGGAGTGTACGGAGGGAGCAGTACTTC. It codes for CAWSVRREQYF.